These 13 T cell receptor beta chains were sequenced from one sample in a study of cytomegalovirus exposure and HLA in healthy donors. Here immunoSEQ multiplex PCR was the method, and the copy in TCRdb shows in-frame clones only, minus some. The sample lists roughly 300,000 clones; about nine tenths were seen once. What was sequenced was PBMCs. The receptor source for this set is a woman aged 18-29 years in good health and CMV-seronegative.

The rearrangement uses TRBV27 and TRBJ1-2; TRBD1 matches at 8 bases. The germline V gene has CDR1 MNHEY and CDR2 SMNVEV (reference sequence). The CDR3 covers 15 residues. The ends lost 8 bases at V and 8 bases at J; junction bases unmatched: 16. CDR3 amino acids: CASGTGIAATEGYTF. DNA of the CDR3: TGTGCCAGCGGGACAGGAATCGCCGCGACGGAAGGCTACACCTTC.

V usage is TRBV5-6 and J usage is TRBJ2-5; TRBD1 matches 10 bases. The CDR3 runs 14 residues. CDR1 SGHDT and CDR2 YYEEEE come from the germline V gene. The junction had 5 bases not matched to a gene; V was cut back by 4 bases and J by 5 bases. The DNA of the CDR3 is TGTGCCAGCAGCAGCCCGGGACAGGGGGAGACCCAGTACTTC. Its protein is CASSSPGQGETQYF.

This rearrangement joins TRBV19 to TRBJ1-1; tentatively, D is TRBD1 (5 bases). Trimming removed 5 bases at V and 1 base at J, with 11 bases between. Germline V gene lookup returns CDR1 LNHDA and CDR2 SQIVND (reference sequence). The CDR3 sequence is 14 residues long. Here the CDR3 reads CASSHQGGNTEAFF. CDR3 bases: TGTGCCAGTAGTCACCAGGGCGGGAACACTGAAGCTTTCTTT.

The DNA of the CDR3 is TGCGCCAGCAGCCAAGATATAGCGGGAGTGGGAACAGATACGCAGTATTTT. Its protein is CASSQDIAGVGTDTQYF. J is TRBJ2-3 and V is TRBV4-3; 9 bases fit TRBD2. Germline loops: CDR1 LGHNA, CDR2 YSLEER. CDR3 length: 17 amino acids. V was clipped by 0 bases and J by 3 bases; unmatched bases: 7.

This chain joins TRBV11-2 and TRBJ1-4; 9 nucleotides match TRBD1. Unmatched junction bases numbered 11, after V lost 7 bases and J lost 8 bases. Germline CDR1 SGHAT, CDR2 FQNNGV. This CDR3 has 15 amino acids. The CDR3 sequence is CASTFNRGLSEKLFF. The DNA of the CDR3 is TGTGCCAGCACCTTTAACAGGGGGCTCAGCGAAAAACTGTTTTTT.

The rearrangement joins TRBV9 to TRBJ2-1; maybe TRBD1 (5 bases). Trimming took off 3 bases at V and 3 bases at J, with 7 bases between the two ends. CDR3 length: 13 amino acids. The germline V gene has CDR1 SGDLS and CDR2 YYNGEE. CDR3 amino acids: CASSEGLYNEQFF. CDR3 coding DNA: TGTGCCAGCAGCGAGGGGCTCTACAATGAGCAGTTCTTC.

The gene calls are TRBV9 and TRBJ2-5; 8 nucleotides match TRBD1. The germline V gene has CDR1 SGDLS and CDR2 YYNGEE. J was trimmed by 7 bases and V by 0 bases; bases with no gene match: 8. The length of the CDR3 is 15 residues. The CDR3 protein is CASSVEGQGGVTQYF. CDR3 in DNA: TGTGCCAGCAGCGTAGAAGGACAGGGAGGTGTGACCCAGTACTTC.

This chain joins TRBV19 and TRBJ2-1, with D perhaps TRBD2 (6 bases). The CDR3 is 15 amino acids. The germline gives CDR1 LNHDA, CDR2 SQIVND (reference sequence). V shed 5 bases and J shed 4 bases, with 15 bases lying between them. Written as DNA, the CDR3 is TGTGCCAGTAGTTTCTCCGGGACTCCATACAATGAGCAGTTCTTC. Its protein is CASSFSGTPYNEQFF.

This chain uses TRBV11-2 with TRBJ2-1, with 10 bases lining up with TRBD2. The V and J ends lost 5 bases and 3 bases, in that order; junction bases with no gene match: 7. The germline CDR1 and CDR2 sequences are SGHAT and FQNNGV. The CDR3 length is 16 residues. The CDR3 loop is CASSPAGLAVYNEQFF. CDR3 DNA: TGTGCCAGCAGCCCCGCCGGACTAGCGGTCTACAATGAGCAGTTCTTC.

The chain recombines TRBV5-4 with TRBJ1-1; unclear D gene. With 1 base removed from V and 5 bases from J, the gap between germline ends came to 9 bases. Germline CDR1 reads SGHNT; CDR2 reads YYREEE (reference sequence). The CDR3 totals 13 residues. The CDR3 sequence is CASSLSQFTEAFF. The CDR3, as DNA: TGTGCCAGCAGCTTGAGCCAATTTACTGAAGCTTTCTTT.

A single count supports this clone. This chain connects TRBV5-1 to TRBJ2-5; TRBD2 matches 13 bases. Germline CDR1 reads SGHRS; CDR2 reads YFSETQ. The CDR3 has 16 residues. V gave up 0 bases and J gave up 5 bases; unmatched junction bases: 4. In nucleotides, the CDR3 is TGCGCCAGCAGCTTGGGGACTAGCGGGAGTGGTGAGACCCAGTACTTC. Translating gives CASSLGTSGSGETQYF.

About this clone itself: A junction boundary mismatches the germline segment, possibly from a read error. The chain recombines TRBV7-7 with TRBJ2-5; 9 bases are a match to TRBD1. In germline, CDR1 is SSHAT, CDR2 FNYEAQ (reference sequence). The length of the CDR3 is 15 residues. DNA for the CDR3: TGTGCTAGCAGCCCGGGGACAGGGAGGCAAGAGACCCAGTACTTC. It is translated as CASSPGTGRQETQYF.

This chain uses TRBV4-1 with TRBJ2-7; 11 bases fit TRBD2. The V gene's germline CDR1 is MGHRA and CDR2 YSYEKL. The J segment lost 3 bases and the V segment lost 3 bases, leaving 10 bases of the junction unmatched. The CDR3 runs to 17 residues. CDR3 region: CASSQVPGTSGFYEQYF. The DNA for the CDR3 is TGCGCCAGCAGCCAGGTACCCGGGACTAGCGGTTTCTACGAGCAGTACTTC.